This record looks at one TCR beta chain sequence and its context. The data originate from a study of blood T cell repertoires in COVID-19. Sequencing was performed with immunoSEQ multiplex PCR; in TCRdb, only in-frame clones are kept and a portion is missing. The sample consists of some 88,000 clones, roughly nine tenths of them appearing once. In germline, CDR1 is SGHDT, CDR2 YYEEEE. The ends were cut back, 3 bases at V and 0 bases at J, with 13 bases in the middle. The CDR3 contains 15 residues. The sample consisted of peripheral blood. The V call is TRBV5-6, the J call TRBJ2-7; maybe TRBD2 (6 bases). The sequence was obtained from a human donor with active COVID-19. The donor label of this sample is uncertain. The CDR3 region is CASSSEDGSSYEQYF. In nucleotides, the CDR3 is TGTGCCAGCAGCTCCGAGGACGGGAGCTCCTACGAGCAGTACTTC.